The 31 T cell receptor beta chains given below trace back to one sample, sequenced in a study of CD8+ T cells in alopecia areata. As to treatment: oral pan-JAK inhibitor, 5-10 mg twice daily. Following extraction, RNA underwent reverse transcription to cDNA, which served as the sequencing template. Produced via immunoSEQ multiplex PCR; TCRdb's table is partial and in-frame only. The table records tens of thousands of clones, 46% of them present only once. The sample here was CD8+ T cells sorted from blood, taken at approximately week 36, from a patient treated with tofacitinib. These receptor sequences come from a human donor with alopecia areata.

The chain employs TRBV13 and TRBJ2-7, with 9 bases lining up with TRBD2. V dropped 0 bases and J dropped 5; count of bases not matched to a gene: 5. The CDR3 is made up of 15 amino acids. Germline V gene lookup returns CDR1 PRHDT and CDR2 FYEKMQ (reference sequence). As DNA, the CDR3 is TGTGCCAGCAGCTTAGGGGGCGGGAGGGCCCACGAGCAGTACTTC. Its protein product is CASSLGGGRAHEQYF.

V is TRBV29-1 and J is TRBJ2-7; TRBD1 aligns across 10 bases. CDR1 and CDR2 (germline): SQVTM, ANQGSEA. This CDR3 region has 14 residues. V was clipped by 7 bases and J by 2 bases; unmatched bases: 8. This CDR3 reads CSAAGGQGTYEQYF. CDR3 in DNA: TGCAGCGCCGCGGGGGGACAGGGGACCTACGAGCAGTACTTC.

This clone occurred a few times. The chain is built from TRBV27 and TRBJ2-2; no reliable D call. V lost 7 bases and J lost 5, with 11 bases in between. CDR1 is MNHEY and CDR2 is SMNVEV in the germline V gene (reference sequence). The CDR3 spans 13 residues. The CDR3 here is CASISSVTGELFF. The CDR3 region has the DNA TGTGCCAGCATAAGCAGCGTGACCGGGGAGCTGTTTTTT.

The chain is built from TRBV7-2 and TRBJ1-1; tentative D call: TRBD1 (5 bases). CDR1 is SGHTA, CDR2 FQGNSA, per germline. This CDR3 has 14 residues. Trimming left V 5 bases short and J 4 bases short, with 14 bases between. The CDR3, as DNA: TGTGCCAGCAGCGCGAGTCGTGGGGGCACTGAAGCTTTCTTT. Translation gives CASSASRGGTEAFF.

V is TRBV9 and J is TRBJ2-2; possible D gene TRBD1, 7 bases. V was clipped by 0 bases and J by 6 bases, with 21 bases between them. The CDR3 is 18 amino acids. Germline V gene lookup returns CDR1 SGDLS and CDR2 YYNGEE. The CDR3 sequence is CASSVAVEGARVAGELFF. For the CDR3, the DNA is TGTGCCAGCAGCGTAGCGGTGGAGGGGGCACGAGTCGCCGGGGAGCTGTTTTTT. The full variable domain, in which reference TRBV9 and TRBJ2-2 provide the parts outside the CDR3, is DSGVTQTPKHLITATGQRVTLRCSPRSGDLSVYWYQQSLDQGLQFLIQYYNGEERAKGNILERFSAQQFPDLHSELNLSSLELGDSALYFCASSVAVEGARVAGELFFGEGSRLTVL.

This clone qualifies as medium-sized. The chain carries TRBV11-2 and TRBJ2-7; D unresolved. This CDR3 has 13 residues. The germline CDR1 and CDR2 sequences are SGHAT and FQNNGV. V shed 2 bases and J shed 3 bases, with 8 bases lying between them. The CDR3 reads CASSLFDFYEQYF. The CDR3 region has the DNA TGTGCCAGCAGCTTATTCGATTTCTACGAGCAGTACTTC.

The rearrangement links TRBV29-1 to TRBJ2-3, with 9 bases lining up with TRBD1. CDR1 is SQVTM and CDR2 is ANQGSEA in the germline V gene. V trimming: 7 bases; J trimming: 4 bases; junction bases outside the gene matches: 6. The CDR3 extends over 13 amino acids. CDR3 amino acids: CSAHRGLADTQYF. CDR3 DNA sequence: TGCAGCGCCCACAGGGGGCTGGCAGATACGCAGTATTTT.

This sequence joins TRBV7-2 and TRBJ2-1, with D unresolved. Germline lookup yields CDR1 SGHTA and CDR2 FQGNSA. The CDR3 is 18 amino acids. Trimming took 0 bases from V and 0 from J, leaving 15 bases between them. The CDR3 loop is CASSLAGLGESSYNEQFF. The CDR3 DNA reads TGTGCCAGCAGCTTAGCTGGCCTTGGAGAAAGCTCCTACAATGAGCAGTTCTTC.

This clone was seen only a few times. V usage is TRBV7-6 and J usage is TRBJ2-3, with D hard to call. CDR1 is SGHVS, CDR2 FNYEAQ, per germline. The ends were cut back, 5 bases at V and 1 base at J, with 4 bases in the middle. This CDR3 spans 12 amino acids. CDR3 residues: CASSVGTDTQYF. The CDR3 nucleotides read TGTGCCAGCAGCGTCGGCACAGATACGCAGTATTTT.

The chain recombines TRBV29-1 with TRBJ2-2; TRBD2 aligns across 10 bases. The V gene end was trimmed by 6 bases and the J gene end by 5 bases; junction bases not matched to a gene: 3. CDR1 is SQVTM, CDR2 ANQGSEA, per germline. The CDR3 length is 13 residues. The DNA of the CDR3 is TGCAGCGTGCTAGCGGGAGATACCGGGGAGCTGTTTTTT. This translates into CSVLAGDTGELFF.

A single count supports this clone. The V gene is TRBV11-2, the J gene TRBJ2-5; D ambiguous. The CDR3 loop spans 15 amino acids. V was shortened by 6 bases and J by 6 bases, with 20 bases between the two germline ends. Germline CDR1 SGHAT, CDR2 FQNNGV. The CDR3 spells CASSYSAGSSKTQYF. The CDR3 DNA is TGTGCCAGCAGTTACTCCGCCGGGTCCTCGAAGACCCAGTACTTC. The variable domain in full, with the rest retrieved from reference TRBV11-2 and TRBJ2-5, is EAGVAQSPRYKIIEKRQSVAFWCNPISGHATLYWYQQILGQGPKLLIQFQNNGVVDDSQLPKDRFSAERLKGVDSTLKIQPAKLEDSAVYLCASSYSAGSSKTQYFGPGTRLLVL.

CDR3 protein: CSVEVPPDSTDTQYF. CDR3 nucleotide sequence: TGCAGCGTTGAAGTCCCCCCTGATAGCACAGATACGCAGTATTTT. This rearrangement joins TRBV29-1 to TRBJ2-3, with D unclear. Germline lookup yields CDR1 SQVTM and CDR2 ANQGSEA. V was shortened by 1 base and J by 0 bases, with 11 bases between the two germline ends. The CDR3 extends over 15 amino acids.

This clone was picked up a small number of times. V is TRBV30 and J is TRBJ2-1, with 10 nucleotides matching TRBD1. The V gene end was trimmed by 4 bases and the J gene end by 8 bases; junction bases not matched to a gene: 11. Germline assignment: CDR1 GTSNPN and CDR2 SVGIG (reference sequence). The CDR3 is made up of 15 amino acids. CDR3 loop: CAWNVGDRGVHEQFF. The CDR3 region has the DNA TGTGCCTGGAACGTGGGGGACAGGGGTGTCCATGAGCAGTTCTTC.

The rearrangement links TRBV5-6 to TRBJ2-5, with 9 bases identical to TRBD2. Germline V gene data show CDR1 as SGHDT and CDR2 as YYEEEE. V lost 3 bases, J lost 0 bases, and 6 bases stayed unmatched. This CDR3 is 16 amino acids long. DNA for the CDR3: TGTGCCAGCAGCTCTAGCGGGGACGGATACCAAGAGACCCAGTACTTC. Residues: CASSSSGDGYQETQYF.

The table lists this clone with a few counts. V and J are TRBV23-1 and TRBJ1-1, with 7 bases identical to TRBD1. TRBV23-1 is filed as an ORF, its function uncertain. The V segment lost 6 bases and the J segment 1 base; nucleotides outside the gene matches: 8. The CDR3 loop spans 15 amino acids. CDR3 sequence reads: CASRLYRGQNTEAFF. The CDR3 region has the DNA TGCGCCAGCAGGCTTTACAGGGGACAGAACACTGAAGCTTTCTTT.

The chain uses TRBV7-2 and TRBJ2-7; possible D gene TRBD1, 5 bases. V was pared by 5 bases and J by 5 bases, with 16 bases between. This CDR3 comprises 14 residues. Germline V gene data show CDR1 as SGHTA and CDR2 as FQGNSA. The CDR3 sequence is CASSPLRGPHEQYF. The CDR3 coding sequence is TGTGCCAGCAGCCCACTTAGGGGCCCACACGAGCAGTACTTC.

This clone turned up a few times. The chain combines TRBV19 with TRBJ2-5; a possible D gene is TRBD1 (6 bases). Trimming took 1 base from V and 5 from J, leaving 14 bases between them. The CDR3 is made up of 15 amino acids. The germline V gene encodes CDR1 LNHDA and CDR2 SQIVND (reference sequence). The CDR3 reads CASSIGWAGEETQYF. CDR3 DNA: TGTGCCAGTAGTATAGGTTGGGCAGGGGAGGAGACCCAGTACTTC.

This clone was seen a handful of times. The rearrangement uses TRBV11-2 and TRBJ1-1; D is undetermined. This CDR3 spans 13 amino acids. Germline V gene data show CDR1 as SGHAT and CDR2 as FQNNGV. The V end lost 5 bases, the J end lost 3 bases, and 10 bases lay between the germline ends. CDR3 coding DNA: TGTGCCAGCAGCCCAGCCTCCTACACTGAAGCTTTCTTT. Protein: CASSPASYTEAFF.

The CDR3 region is CSGLANNEQFF. The CDR3 nucleotides are TGCAGCGGCCTAGCTAACAATGAGCAGTTCTTC. The chain joins TRBV29-1 to TRBJ2-1; the D gene is possibly TRBD2 (5 bases). CDR3 size: 11 residues. Per the germline V gene, CDR1 is SQVTM and CDR2 is ANQGSEA. Trimming cost V 7 bases and J 5 bases, with 9 bases left between them.

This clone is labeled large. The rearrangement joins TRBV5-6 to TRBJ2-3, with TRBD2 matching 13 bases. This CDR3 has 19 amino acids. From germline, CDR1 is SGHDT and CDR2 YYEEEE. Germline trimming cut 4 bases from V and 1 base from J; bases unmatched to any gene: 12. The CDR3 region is CASSVGGLAGWPGTDTQYF. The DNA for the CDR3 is TGTGCCAGCAGCGTTGGGGGACTAGCGGGATGGCCTGGCACAGATACGCAGTATTTT.

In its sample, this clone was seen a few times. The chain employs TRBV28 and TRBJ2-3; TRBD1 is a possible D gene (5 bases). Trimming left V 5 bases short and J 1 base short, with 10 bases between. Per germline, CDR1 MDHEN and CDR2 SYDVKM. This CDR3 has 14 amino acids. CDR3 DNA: TGTGCCAGCAGTCTTAGGGGTCGCACAGATACGCAGTATTTT. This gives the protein CASSLRGRTDTQYF.

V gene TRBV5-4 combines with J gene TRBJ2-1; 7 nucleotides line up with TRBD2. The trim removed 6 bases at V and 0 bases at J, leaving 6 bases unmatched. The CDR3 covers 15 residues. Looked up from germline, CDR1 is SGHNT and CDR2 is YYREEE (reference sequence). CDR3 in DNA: TGTGCCAGCAAGGGGACTACTAACTCCTACAATGAGCAGTTCTTC. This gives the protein CASKGTTNSYNEQFF. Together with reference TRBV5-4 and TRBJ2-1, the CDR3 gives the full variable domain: ETGVTQSPTHLIKTRGQQVTLRCSSQSGHNTVSWYQQALGQGPQFIFQYYREEENGRGNFPPRFSGLQFPNYSSELNVNALELDDSALYLCASKGTTNSYNEQFFGPGTRLTVL.

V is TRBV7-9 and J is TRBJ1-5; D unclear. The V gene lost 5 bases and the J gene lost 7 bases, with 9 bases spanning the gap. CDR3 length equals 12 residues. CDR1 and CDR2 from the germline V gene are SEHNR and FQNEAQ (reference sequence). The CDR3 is CASSRQGQPQHF. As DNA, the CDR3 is TGTGCCAGCAGCCGACAAGGGCAGCCCCAGCATTTT.

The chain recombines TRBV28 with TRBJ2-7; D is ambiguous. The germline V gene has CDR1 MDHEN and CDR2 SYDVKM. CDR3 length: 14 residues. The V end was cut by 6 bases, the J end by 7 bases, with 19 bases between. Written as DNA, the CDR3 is TGTGCCAGCAGCCGGACCATACAGATGGGGGAGCAGTACTTC. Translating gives CASSRTIQMGEQYF. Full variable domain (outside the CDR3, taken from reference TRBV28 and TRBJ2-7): DVKVTQSSRYLVKRTGEKVFLECVQDMDHENMFWYRQDPGLGLRLIYFSYDVKMKEKGDIPEGYSVSREKKERFSLILESASTNQTSMYLCASSRTIQMGEQYFGPGTRLTVT.

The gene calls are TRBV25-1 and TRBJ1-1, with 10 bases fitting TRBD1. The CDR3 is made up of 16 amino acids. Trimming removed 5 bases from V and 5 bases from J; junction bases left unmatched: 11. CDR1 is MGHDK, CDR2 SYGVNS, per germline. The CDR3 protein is CASSPSGTGVRTEAFF. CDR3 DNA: TGTGCCAGCAGTCCCTCCGGGACAGGGGTGAGGACTGAAGCTTTCTTT.

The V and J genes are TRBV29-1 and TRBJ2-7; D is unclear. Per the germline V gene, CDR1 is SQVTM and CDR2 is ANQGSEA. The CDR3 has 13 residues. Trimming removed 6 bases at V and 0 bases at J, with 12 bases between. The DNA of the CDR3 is TGCAGCGTCTCGGGCCCCTCCTCCTACGAGCAGTACTTC. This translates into CSVSGPSSYEQYF.

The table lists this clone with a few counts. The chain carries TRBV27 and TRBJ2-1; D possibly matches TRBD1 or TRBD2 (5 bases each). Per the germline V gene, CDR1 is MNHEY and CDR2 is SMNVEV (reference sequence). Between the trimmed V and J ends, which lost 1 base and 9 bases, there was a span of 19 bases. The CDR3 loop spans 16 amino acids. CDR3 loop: CASSLFGAHRHSEQFF. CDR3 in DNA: TGTGCCAGCAGTTTATTCGGGGCCCATCGACACAGTGAGCAGTTCTTC.

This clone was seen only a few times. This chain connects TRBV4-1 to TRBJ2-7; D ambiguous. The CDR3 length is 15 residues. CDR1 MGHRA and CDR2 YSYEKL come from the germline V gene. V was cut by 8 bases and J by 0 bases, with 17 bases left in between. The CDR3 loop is CASSRLGSSSYEQYF. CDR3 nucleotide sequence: TGCGCCAGCTCGCGGCTAGGATCCAGCTCCTACGAGCAGTACTTC.

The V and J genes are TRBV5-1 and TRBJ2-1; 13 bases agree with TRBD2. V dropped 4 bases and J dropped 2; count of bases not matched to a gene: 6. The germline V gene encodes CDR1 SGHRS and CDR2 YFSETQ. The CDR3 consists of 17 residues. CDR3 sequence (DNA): TGCGCCAGCAGCGCAAGGACTAGCGGGAGTCCCTACAATGAGCAGTTCTTC. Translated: CASSARTSGSPYNEQFF.

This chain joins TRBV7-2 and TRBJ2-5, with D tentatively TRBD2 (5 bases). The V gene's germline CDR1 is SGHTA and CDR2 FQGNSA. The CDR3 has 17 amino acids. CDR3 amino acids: CAAGAAPGWKRQETQYF. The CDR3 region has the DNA TGTGCAGCCGGAGCGGCACCCGGGTGGAAGCGTCAAGAGACCCAGTACTTC. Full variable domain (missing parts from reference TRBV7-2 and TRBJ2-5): GAGVSQSPSNKVTEKGKDVELRCDPISGHTALYWYRQSLGQGLEFLIYFQGNSAPDKSGLPSDRFSAERTGGSVSTLTIQRTQQEDSAVYLCAAGAAPGWKRQETQYFGPGTRLLVL.

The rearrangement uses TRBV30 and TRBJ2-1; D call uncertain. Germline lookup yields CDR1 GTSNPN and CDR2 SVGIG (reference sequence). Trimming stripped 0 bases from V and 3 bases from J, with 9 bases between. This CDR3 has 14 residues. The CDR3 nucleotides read TGTGCCTGGAGTGTAGCCAGACTCTACAATGAGCAGTTCTTC. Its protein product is CAWSVARLYNEQFF.